There are many counts of the clone carrying this T cell receptor (beta chain). What it binds is unknown. The data belong to a study of T cells in Graves' hyperthyroidism and ophthalmopathy. Looking at the study overall: Peripheral blood collection took place at initial diagnosis, before any treatment. Points from the study as a whole: Most thyroid clonotypes expanded above 0.001 were also detected in blood.

Using RNA transcripts as the source, TCR beta CDR3 regions were amplified. Carried out on the TCR CDR3, a first-round RT-PCR used the HTBI primer set. TCRdb reprocessed the multiplex PCR reads via MiXCR and lists one record per CDR3 protein. The sample shows about 560,000 distinct CDR3 sequences, 12% to 15% of them seen only once. V gave up 5 bases and J gave up 6 bases; unmatched junction bases: 9. The CDR3 length is 16 residues. In germline, CDR1 is MNHNS, CDR2 SASEGT. PBMCs came from more than 8.5 ml fresh peripheral blood. Sequencing input: blood. The rearrangement links TRBV6-1 to TRBJ2-5, with TRBD2 matching over 13 bases. The receptor was isolated from a middle-aged woman with Graves' hyperthyroidism. The CDR3: CASSSPGLAGTKTQYF. The CDR3 nucleotides read TGTGCCAGCAGTTCACCGGGACTAGCGGGAACGAAGACCCAGTACTTC.